The 10 T cell receptor beta chains below all came from one sample that was sequenced in a study of shared clonotypes between healthy human individuals. TCRdb's copy holds only in-frame clones and misses some; the assay was immunoSEQ multiplex PCR. Among nearly 750,000 clones listed, approximately 77% were seen once. Source material: memory CD4+ T cells sorted from blood. Subset noted: CD45RA-negative fraction. These receptors all come from a woman aged 25-40 years in good health.

This chain uses TRBV7-9 with TRBJ2-2; 7 bases match TRBD2. J gave up 5 bases and V 8 bases, and 11 bases lay outside the gene matches. Germline V CDR1 and CDR2: SEHNR, FQNEAQ (reference sequence). The CDR3 is made up of 15 amino acids. CDR3 amino acids: CASQAGLLRTGELFF. In nucleotides, the CDR3 is TGTGCCAGCCAAGCGGGGTTATTAAGGACCGGGGAGCTGTTTTTT.

The rearrangement links TRBV5-1 to TRBJ1-1, with 8 bases lining up with TRBD1. The CDR3 extends over 15 amino acids. Germline loops: CDR1 SGHRS, CDR2 YFSETQ. J lost 4 bases, V lost 1 base, and 6 bases had no gene match. CDR3 region: CASSLRDRSGTEAFF. As DNA, the CDR3 is TGCGCCAGCAGCTTGAGGGACAGGTCGGGCACTGAAGCTTTCTTT.

J is TRBJ2-7 and V is TRBV7-8; D possibly corresponds to TRBD2 (5 bases). The CDR3 has 13 residues. Trimming cost V 6 bases and J 5 bases, with 14 bases left between them. CDR1 SGHVS and CDR2 FQNEAQ come from the germline V gene. CDR3: CASSPERPHEQYF. The DNA for the CDR3 is TGTGCCAGCAGTCCCGAGCGGCCCCACGAGCAGTACTTC.

The chain uses TRBV6-1 and TRBJ1-3; possibly TRBD1 for D (5 bases). The CDR3 runs 12 residues. V was cut by 5 bases and J by 4 bases, with 6 bases left in between. CDR1 is MNHNS and CDR2 is SASEGT in the germline V gene. The CDR3 sequence: CASSRGGNTIYF. CDR3 sequence (DNA): TGTGCCAGCAGTCGGGGGGGAAACACCATATATTTT.

The rearrangement links TRBV11-3 to TRBJ2-7; D remains unclear. This CDR3 has 14 residues. Germline CDR1 reads SGHNT; CDR2 reads YENEEA. V was trimmed by 1 base and J by 2 bases, leaving 9 bases between them. The CDR3 protein is CASSLGHSAYEQYF. The DNA of the CDR3 is TGTGCCAGCAGCTTAGGGCACAGCGCCTACGAGCAGTACTTC.

On this clone: In the same sample, other DNA sequences code for this CDR3. The gene calls are TRBV7-9 and TRBJ2-7; 9 bases fit TRBD1. The CDR3 has 13 residues. V dropped 5 bases and J dropped 4; count of bases not matched to a gene: 3. Per germline, CDR1 SEHNR and CDR2 FQNEAQ (reference sequence). Written as DNA, the CDR3 is TGTGCCAGCAGCCCGGGACAGGGTTACGAGCAGTACTTC. It is translated as CASSPGQGYEQYF.

This clone was observed a handful of times. The chain recombines TRBV10-3 with TRBJ2-3; 8 bases map to TRBD2. V lost 4 bases to trimming and J lost 2 bases; unmatched junction nucleotides: 5. The length of the CDR3 is 15 residues. The germline CDR1 and CDR2 sequences are ENHRY and SYGVKD. Here the CDR3 DNA reads TGTGCCATCAGTGGCGGGGGGTCCTTCACAGATACGCAGTATTTT. Translating gives CAISGGGSFTDTQYF.

CDR3 nucleotides: TGCGCCAGCAGCCATGTAGAAACGCAGTATTTT. The encoded protein is CASSHVETQYF. The chain is built from TRBV4-1 and TRBJ2-3; D remains ambiguous. Germline V CDR1 and CDR2: MGHRA, YSYEKL. The CDR3 covers 11 residues. The germline V and J ends were trimmed by 3 bases and 9 bases, with 7 bases remaining between them.

The chain recombines TRBV11-2 with TRBJ1-5, with D unresolved. The germline V and J ends were trimmed by 2 bases and 6 bases, with 8 bases remaining between them. The germline gives CDR1 SGHAT, CDR2 FQNNGV. The CDR3 is made up of 13 amino acids. The CDR3 bases are TGTGCCAGCAGCTTATCCCTGGGTCAGCCCCAGCATTTT. Encoded protein: CASSLSLGQPQHF.

This clone occurred a few times. The chain employs TRBV6-1 and TRBJ1-6; possibly TRBD1 for D (5 bases). The V and J ends lost 3 bases and 11 bases respectively, with 8 bases between them. The germline CDR1 and CDR2 sequences are MNHNS and SASEGT. The CDR3 runs to 12 residues. CDR3 in amino acids: CASSEAGPPLHF. The DNA of the CDR3 is TGTGCCAGCAGTGAGGCAGGGCCACCCCTCCACTTT.